Listed below are T cell receptor beta chains from one sample, sequenced in a study of T cell changes during pregnancy in multiple sclerosis. Clones were read by immunoSEQ multiplex PCR, and TCRdb kept only the in-frame ones, dropping some. The repertoire includes tens of thousands of clones, roughly nine tenths of them detected once, and roughly 5.4% sits in the top ten. The material was peripheral blood, obtained in the third trimester of pregnancy. All receptors derive from a female donor in good health, enrolled as a control in a pregnancy study. Both conserved end residues are part of each CDR3. D genes are given only for firm matches. Clone size, where shown, is once, few, many, or a class for clones that have expanded.

len | abundance | j_gene | v_gene | d_gene | CDR3nt | CDR3aa
18 | - | TRBJ1-5 | TRBV5-1 | TRBD1 | TGCGCCAGCAGCTTGGTCTTAGCCGGCAGGGGGCGACGACAGCCCCAGCATTTT | CASSLVLAGRGRRQPQHF
15 | - | TRBJ1-1 | TRBV5-1 | - | TGCGCCAGCAGCCCTGGAACGACAGTTAACACTGAAGCTTTCTTT | CASSPGTTVNTEAFF
15 | - | TRBJ2-5 | TRBV7-2 | TRBD1 | TGTGCCAGCAGCTGGGGACAGGGGGCTCAAGAGACCCAGTACTTC | CASSWGQGAQETQYF
14 | - | TRBJ2-7 | TRBV6-4 | - | TGTGCCAGCAGTGACGGAATCCGGCGGGGCGAGCAGTACTTC | CASSDGIRRGEQYF
15 | - | TRBJ1-5 | TRBV6-4 | TRBD1 | TGTGCCAGCAGTGACTCGGGACAGCTTAGCAAGCCCCAGCATTTT | CASSDSGQLSKPQHF
15 | - | TRBJ2-5 | TRBV9 | TRBD1 | TGTGCCAGCAGCGTATCCGGGACAGAGGGAGAGACCCAGTACTTC | CASSVSGTEGETQYF
17 | few | TRBJ2-2 | TRBV7-9 | TRBD2 | TGTGCCAGCAGCCCCTGGACTAGCGGGAGTTCGTCCGGGGAGCTGTTTTTT | CASSPWTSGSSSGELFF
18 | - | TRBJ2-3 | TRBV2 | TRBD2 | TGTGCCAGCAGTGAAGCGCGAACTAGCGGGAGCACCCCTGATACGCAGTATTTT | CASSEARTSGSTPDTQYF
14 | - | TRBJ1-4 | TRBV19 | - | TGTGCCAGTATGGCCAGGGGAAGTAATGAAAAACTGTTTTTT | CASMARGSNEKLFF
15 | once | TRBJ2-5 | TRBV5-1 | TRBD1 | TGCGCCAGCAGCCACGGGGACAGTAACCAAGAGACCCAGTACTTC | CASSHGDSNQETQYF
15 | - | TRBJ1-2 | TRBV27 | - | TGTGCCAGGGCCCCGACAGGAAAACCAGACTATGGCTACACCTTC | CARAPTGKPDYGYTF
16 | few | TRBJ2-6 | TRBV6-4 | - | TGTGCCAGCAGTGACGCACAGGGTGATGGGGCCAACGTCCTGACTTTC | CASSDAQGDGANVLTF
16 | - | TRBJ2-1 | TRBV7-2 | - | TGTGCCAGCAGCCCTGGAAGCCTAGCTGGGTACAATGAGCAGTTCTTC | CASSPGSLAGYNEQFF
15 | - | TRBJ1-5 | TRBV19 | - | TGTGCCAGTAGTCGAAGTAGGGGAAGCAATCAGCCCCAGCATTTT | CASSRSRGSNQPQHF
20 | - | TRBJ2-1 | TRBV28 | TRBD2 | TGTGCCAGCAGGTCCCCAGGGGGCCGGGTAGCGGGAGGCCACGGCCGTGGGCAGTTCTTC | CASRSPGGRVAGGHGRGQFF
13 | - | TRBJ1-1 | TRBV11-3 | - | TGTGCCAGCAGCTTAGGCGTCCTCACTGAAGCTTTCTTT | CASSLGVLTEAFF
14 | - | TRBJ2-5 | TRBV4-3 | TRBD2 | TGCGCCAGCAGCTTGGGACTAACCCAAGAGACCCAGTACTTC | CASSLGLTQETQYF
12 | - | TRBJ1-2 | TRBV6-5 | - | TGTGCCAGCAGATCAGGGAACTATGGCTACACCTTC | CASRSGNYGYTF
19 | - | TRBJ2-7 | TRBV5-6 | TRBD2 | TGTGCCAGCAGCTTGGGGCGACTAGCGGGGGGGTCAAGCTCCTACGAGCAGTACTTC | CASSLGRLAGGSSSYEQYF
14 | - | TRBJ2-5 | TRBV5-4 | TRBD2 | TGTGCCTGCCGTACGGCGGGAGTCGGGAAGACCCAGTACTTC | CACRTAGVGKTQYF
17 | - | TRBJ1-3 | TRBV19 | TRBD1 | TGTGCCAGTACTAAACAAGGAGGGACAGGCTCTGGAAACACCATATATTTT | CASTKQGGTGSGNTIYF
14 | - | TRBJ1-5 | TRBV28 | TRBD1 | TGTGCCAGCAGTGGCCGACAGGGCTATCAGCCCCAGCATTTT | CASSGRQGYQPQHF
15 | - | TRBJ1-2 | TRBV28 | - | TGTGCCAGCAGCCAACACCAACAGGGAAACTATGGCTACACCTTC | CASSQHQQGNYGYTF
15 | - | TRBJ2-1 | TRBV14 | - | TGTGCCAGCAGCCAAGGCCCTGAGGTTAGCTATGAGCAGTTCTTC | CASSQGPEVSYEQFF
12 | - | TRBJ1-2 | TRBV19 | - | TGTGCCAGTAGCTCAGGTAGATATGGCTACACCTTC | CASSSGRYGYTF
13 | once | TRBJ1-2 | TRBV7-9 | - | TGTGCCAGCAGCAGGTTAGGGGCACAGGGCTACACCTTC | CASSRLGAQGYTF
18 | - | TRBJ1-4 | TRBV2 | TRBD1 | TGTGCCAGCAGTGACGTCCGGGACAGGGGGCGCATAGGAAAAAAACTGTTTTTT | CASSDVRDRGRIGKKLFF
15 | once | TRBJ1-1 | TRBV6-5 | - | TGTGCCAGCAGTTACTCGCGGGGCGCGAACACTGAAGCTTTCTTT | CASSYSRGANTEAFF
15 | - | TRBJ2-5 | TRBV4-1 | - | TGCGCCAGCAGAAGAACCCGAACGGGAGTGGAGACCCAGTACTTC | CASRRTRTGVETQYF
12 | - | TRBJ1-1 | TRBV28 | - | TGTGCCAGCACTATTCCGGGGGCTGAAGCTTTCTTT | CASTIPGAEAFF
15 | - | TRBJ1-3 | TRBV19 | - | TGTGCCAGTAGTACCTCGACGGGCTCTGGAAACACCATATATTTT | CASSTSTGSGNTIYF
19 | - | TRBJ2-3 | TRBV27 | - | TGTGCCAGCAGTACCGAATGGCGCCAGGCAGCCTCTAGCACAGATACGCAGTATTTT | CASSTEWRQAASSTDTQYF
15 | - | TRBJ2-7 | TRBV21-1 | - | TGTGCCAGCACCCCCCATCGTGGGAGATCATACGAGCAGTACTTC | CASTPHRGRSYEQYF
13 | once | TRBJ1-4 | TRBV5-1 | - | TGCGCCAGCAGCCCGGGGTCTCGGGAAAAACTGTTTTTT | CASSPGSREKLFF
16 | - | TRBJ2-7 | TRBV7-9 | - | TGTGCCAGCAGCTCGCCCCTGGGGCTATCAGCCTACGAGCAGTACTTC | CASSSPLGLSAYEQYF
16 | - | TRBJ2-2 | TRBV10-3 | TRBD2 | TGTGCCATCAGTGGGTCCGGGACTAGCCAATCTGGGGAGCTGTTTTTT | CAISGSGTSQSGELFF
15 | - | TRBJ2-3 | TRBV29-1 | - | TGCAGCGTTGAAGATCCTTGGGCAGGGACAGATACGCAGTATTTT | CSVEDPWAGTDTQYF
17 | - | TRBJ2-5 | TRBV18 | TRBD2 | TGTGCCAGCTCACCTACTACCGGGGGGGCCACCGGAGAGACCCAGTACTTC | CASSPTTGGATGETQYF
13 | once | TRBJ2-7 | TRBV10-3 | - | TGTGCCATCAGTGAGTCGGGGGGCTACGAGCAGTACTTC | CAISESGGYEQYF
15 | - | TRBJ2-1 | TRBV27 | - | TGTGCCAGCGCTCTCACCTCGGGGGTAGTCGATGAGCAGTTCTTC | CASALTSGVVDEQFF
15 | - | TRBJ1-1 | TRBV9 | - | TGTGCCAGCAGCGTAGGGGTAGCCATGAACACTGAAGCTTTCTTT | CASSVGVAMNTEAFF
13 | - | TRBJ2-7 | TRBV14 | - | TGTGCCAGCAGGTCAGACAGTACCTACGAGCAGTACTTC | CASRSDSTYEQYF
13 | - | TRBJ2-3 | TRBV29-1 | TRBD2 | TGCAGCGAGACTCGGGGGGGCCTGGATACGCAGTATTTT | CSETRGGLDTQYF
15 | - | TRBJ1-5 | TRBV7-8 | - | TGTGCCAGCAGCTCCCGGGACACCCTCGATCAGCCCCAGCATTTT | CASSSRDTLDQPQHF
14 | - | TRBJ2-7 | TRBV27 | - | TGTGCCAGCAGTTTAGGCAGGGACTCCTACGAGCAGTACTTC | CASSLGRDSYEQYF
15 | - | TRBJ1-2 | TRBV9 | TRBD1 | TGTGCCAGCAGCTCATTACAGGGGGTAGATTGGGGCTACACCTTC | CASSSLQGVDWGYTF
16 | - | TRBJ2-5 | TRBV7-9 | TRBD2 | TGTGCCAGCAGCTTAGCCGGGACTAGCGCCGGGGAGACCCAGTACTTC | CASSLAGTSAGETQYF
18 | - | TRBJ2-7 | TRBV9 | TRBD1 | TGTGCCAGCAGCGTAGGACAAGGACAGGGAGTACCAACCTACGAGCAGTACTTC | CASSVGQGQGVPTYEQYF
13 | - | TRBJ1-4 | TRBV7-2 | TRBD1 | TGTGCTACGAGCGGCAGGGGGAATGAAAAACTGTTTTTT | CATSGRGNEKLFF
15 | - | TRBJ1-2 | TRBV5-4 | TRBD1 | TGTGCCAGCAGCCGGGACAGGGGGTCTCGTGGTAGCTACACCTTC | CASSRDRGSRGSYTF
15 | once | TRBJ2-3 | TRBV28 | - | TGTGCCAGCGCTCGACCAGCGAAAAGCACAGATACGCAGTATTTT | CASARPAKSTDTQYF
17 | - | TRBJ2-2 | TRBV6-4 | TRBD1 | TGTGCCAGCAGTGACGACCGGGACAGGGTCAACACCGGGGAGCTGTTTTTT | CASSDDRDRVNTGELFF
16 | - | TRBJ2-1 | TRBV4-1 | TRBD2 | TGCGCCAGCAGCCAACCTACTAGCGGGAGGAGGCATGAGCAGTTCTTC | CASSQPTSGRRHEQFF
16 | - | TRBJ1-2 | TRBV4-2 | - | TGTGCCAGCAGCCAAGATGAAGTGCCAGGGTTATATGGCTACACCTTC | CASSQDEVPGLYGYTF